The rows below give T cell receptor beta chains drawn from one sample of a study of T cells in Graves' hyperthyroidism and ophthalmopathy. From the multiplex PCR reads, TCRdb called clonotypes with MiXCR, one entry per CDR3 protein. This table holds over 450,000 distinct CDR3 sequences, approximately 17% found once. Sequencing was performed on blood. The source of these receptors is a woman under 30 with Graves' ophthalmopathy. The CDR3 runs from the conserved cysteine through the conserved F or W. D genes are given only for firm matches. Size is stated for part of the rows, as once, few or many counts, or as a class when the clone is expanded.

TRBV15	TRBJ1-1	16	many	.	CATSRGNRAMNTEAFF	TGTGCCACCAGCAGAGGCAACAGGGCCATGAACACTGAAGCTTTCTTT
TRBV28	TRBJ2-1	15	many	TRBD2	CASTPSGGMGNEQFF	TGTGCCAGCACCCCCTCGGGGGGAATGGGGAATGAGCAGTTCTTC
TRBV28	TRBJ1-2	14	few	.	CASSLRGDNYGYTF	TGTGCCAGCAGTTTAAGAGGGGATAACTATGGCTACACCTTC
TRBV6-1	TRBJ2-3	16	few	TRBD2	CASMLAGSTSTDTQYF	TGTGCCAGCATGCTAGCGGGATCAACTAGCACAGATACGCAGTATTTT
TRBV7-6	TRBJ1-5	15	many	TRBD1	CASSEGTGGDQPQHF	TGTGCCAGCAGCGAGGGGACAGGGGGCGATCAGCCCCAGCATTTT
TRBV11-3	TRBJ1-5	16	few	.	CASSSLRSPSNQPQHF	TGTGCCAGCAGCTCTCTGCGGAGCCCTAGCAATCAGCCCCAGCATTTT
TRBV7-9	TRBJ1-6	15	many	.	CASSLGGRDNSPLHF	TGTGCCAGCAGCTTAGGTGGGCGAGATAATTCACCCCTCCACTTT
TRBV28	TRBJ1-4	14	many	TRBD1	CASSLKQGNEKLFF	TGTGCCAGCAGTTTAAAACAGGGGAATGAAAAACTGTTTTTT
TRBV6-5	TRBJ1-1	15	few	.	CASSYSGTANTEAFF	TGTGCCAGCAGTTACTCGGGGACGGCTAACACTGAAGCTTTCTTT
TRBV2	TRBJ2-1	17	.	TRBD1	CASSEARTGRSYNEQFF	TGTGCCAGCAGTGAAGCGCGGACAGGGAGATCCTACAATGAGCAGTTCTTC
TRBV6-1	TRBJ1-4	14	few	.	CASSLGRENEKLFF	TGTGCCAGCAGTCTAGGACGGGAAAATGAAAAACTGTTTTTT
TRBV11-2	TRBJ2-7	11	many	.	CASSLVYEQYF	TGTGCCAGCAGTCTTGTCTACGAGCAGTACTTC
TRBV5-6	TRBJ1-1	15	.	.	CASSLLGAGLPEAFF	TGTGCCAGCAGCTTACTCGGCGCGGGATTACCTGAAGCTTTCTTT
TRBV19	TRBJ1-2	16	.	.	CASSMGRRSTNYGYTF	TGTGCCAGTAGTATGGGTCGTAGGAGTACTAACTATGGCTACACCTTC
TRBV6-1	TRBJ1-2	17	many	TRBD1	CASTTPLSGGLNYGYTF	TGTGCCAGCACCACCCCCCTCTCAGGGGGACTGAACTATGGCTACACCTTC
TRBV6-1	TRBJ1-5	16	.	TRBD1	CASSRGTGEIKQPQHF	TGTGCCAGCTCACGAGGGACAGGGGAGATTAAACAGCCCCAGCATTTT
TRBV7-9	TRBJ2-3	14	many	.	CASSLSGSTDTQYF	TGTGCCAGCAGCTTAAGCGGAAGTACAGATACGCAGTATTTT
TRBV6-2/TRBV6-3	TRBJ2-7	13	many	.	CASSDPGPYEQYF	TGTGCCAGCAGCGACCCCGGCCCCTACGAGCAGTACTTC
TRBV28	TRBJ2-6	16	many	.	CASSSPGAGGANVLTF	TGTGCCAGCAGTTCCCCGGGGGCTGGGGGGGCCAACGTCCTGACTTTC
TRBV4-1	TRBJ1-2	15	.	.	CASSQLGGSPSGYTF	TGCGCCAGCAGTCAACTGGGTGGGTCTCCCTCCGGCTACACCTTC
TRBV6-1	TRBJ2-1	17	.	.	CASSDQSGTHYYNEQFF	TGTGCCAGCAGTGATCAATCCGGGACCCATTACTACAATGAGCAGTTCTTC
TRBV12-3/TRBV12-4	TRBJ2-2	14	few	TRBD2	CASGSGSGTGELFF	TGTGCCAGCGGTAGCGGGAGCGGCACCGGGGAGCTGTTTTTT
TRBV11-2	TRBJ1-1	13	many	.	CASRGIGRTEAFF	TGTGCCAGCAGAGGGATCGGAAGGACTGAAGCTTTCTTT
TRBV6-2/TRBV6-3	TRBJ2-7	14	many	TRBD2	CASSYEREIYEQYF	TGTGCCAGCAGTTACGAGCGGGAGATCTACGAGCAGTACTTC
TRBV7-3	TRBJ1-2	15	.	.	CASSLEGIRYYGYTF	TGTGCCAGCAGCTTAGAGGGGATAAGGTACTATGGCTACACCTTC
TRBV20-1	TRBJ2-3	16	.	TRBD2	CSARDPSGRHTDTQYF	TGCAGTGCTAGAGATCCCAGCGGGAGACATACAGATACGCAGTATTTT
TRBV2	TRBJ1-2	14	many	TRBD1	CASRETGGDYGYTF	TGTGCCAGCAGGGAGACAGGGGGCGACTATGGCTACACCTTC
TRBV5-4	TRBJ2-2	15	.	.	CASSGGSVSGGELFF	TGTGCCAGCAGCGGAGGGTCGGTCAGTGGCGGGGAGCTGTTTTTT
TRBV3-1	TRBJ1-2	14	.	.	CASSRGQGDYGYTF	TGTGCCAGCAGCCGTGGACAAGGGGACTATGGCTACACCTTC
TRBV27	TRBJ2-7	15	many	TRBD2	CASSSGGDGAYEQYF	TGTGCCAGCAGTTCGGGAGGGGACGGCGCCTACGAGCAGTACTTC
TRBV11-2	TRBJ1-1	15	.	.	CASTRPGGMGTEAFF	TGTGCCAGCACCCGACCCGGGGGAATGGGCACTGAAGCTTTCTTT
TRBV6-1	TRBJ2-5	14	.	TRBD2	CASSEASGGETQYF	TGTGCCAGCAGTGAAGCTAGCGGGGGGGAGACCCAGTACTTC
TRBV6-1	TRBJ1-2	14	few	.	CASSLARDDYGYTF	TGTGCCAGCAGTCTCGCCCGGGACGACTATGGCTACACCTTC
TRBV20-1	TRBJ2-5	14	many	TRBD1	CSARKDRDGETQYF	TGCAGTGCTAGAAAGGACAGGGACGGGGAGACCCAGTACTTC
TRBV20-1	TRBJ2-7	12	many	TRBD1	CSARQTGREQYF	TGCAGTGCTAGACAGACAGGGCGCGAGCAGTACTTC
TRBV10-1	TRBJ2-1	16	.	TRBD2	CASSESSGESYNEQFF	TGCGCCAGCAGTGAGAGTAGCGGGGAGAGCTACAATGAGCAGTTCTTC
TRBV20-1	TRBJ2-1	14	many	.	CSAPLTAAYNEQFF	TGCAGTGCCCCTTTGACAGCCGCCTACAATGAGCAGTTCTTC
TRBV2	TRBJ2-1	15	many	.	CASTPGGRSYNEQFF	TGTGCCAGCACCCCGGGTGGGAGATCCTACAATGAGCAGTTCTTC
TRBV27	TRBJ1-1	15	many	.	CASSLGYGQNTEAFF	TGTGCCAGCAGTTTAGGGTACGGACAGAACACTGAAGCTTTCTTT
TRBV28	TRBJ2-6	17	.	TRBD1	CASSLRQGVSGANVLTF	TGTGCCAGCAGTTTACGACAGGGGGTCTCTGGGGCCAACGTCCTGACTTTC
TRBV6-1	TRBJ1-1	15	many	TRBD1	CASSQTGTGGLWAFF	TGTGCCAGCAGTCAGACCGGGACAGGGGGACTATGGGCTTTCTTT
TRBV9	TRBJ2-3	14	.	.	CASSVGGFTDTQYF	TGTGCCAGCAGCGTAGGGGGCTTCACAGATACGCAGTATTTT
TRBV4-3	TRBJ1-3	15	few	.	CASSPGRISGNTIYF	TGCGCCAGCAGCCCGGGACGGATCTCTGGAAACACCATATATTTT
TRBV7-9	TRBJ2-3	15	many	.	CASSWTVLSTDTQYF	TGTGCCAGCAGCTGGACAGTTCTGTCCACAGATACGCAGTATTTT
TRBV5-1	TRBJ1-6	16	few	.	CASSPRGRTYNSPLHF	TGCGCCAGCAGCCCCCGGGGACGGACGTATAATTCACCCCTCCACTTT
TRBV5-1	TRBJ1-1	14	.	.	CASSVPQGNTEAFF	TGCGCCAGCAGCGTACCGCAGGGGAACACTGAAGCTTTCTTT